This entry lists 13 T cell receptor beta chains sequenced from one sample in a study of T cells in Graves' hyperthyroidism and ophthalmopathy. Amplification of TCR beta CDR3 regions used RNA as the template. The study used the HTBI primer set for a first-round RT-PCR of the TCR CDR3. From the multiplex PCR reads, TCRdb called clonotypes with MiXCR, one entry per CDR3 protein. The repertoire holds about 270,000 distinct CDR3 sequences, with around 20% as singletons. The sequencing sample was made of blood. The source of these receptors is a young man with Graves' ophthalmopathy.

In its sample, this clonotype was seen a few times. This chain connects TRBV12-5 to TRBJ1-5; unclear D gene. Germline V gene lookup returns CDR1 LGHNT and CDR2 FRNRAP. CDR3 size: 18 residues. The V end lost 0 bases, the J end lost 0 bases, and 15 bases lay between the germline ends. This chain's CDR3 is CASGLVLGTEDSNQPQHF. The CDR3 bases are TGTGCTAGTGGTTTGGTATTAGGTACGGAAGATAGCAATCAGCCCCAGCATTTT. The full variable domain, with the rest looked up from reference TRBV12-5 and TRBJ1-5, is DARVTQTPRHKVTEMGQEVTMRCQPILGHNTVFWYRQTMMQGLELLAYFRNRAPLDDSGMPKDRFSAEMPDATLATLKIQPSEPRDSAVYFCASGLVLGTEDSNQPQHFGDGTRLSIL.

This clonotype occurred a few times. CDR3 sequence: CASGPLGLRQETQYF. The CDR3 region has the DNA TGTGCCAGCGGCCCTCTGGGTTTGCGGCAAGAGACCCAGTACTTC. The V and J genes are TRBV28 and TRBJ2-5; D not resolved. CDR1 MDHEN and CDR2 SYDVKM come from the germline V gene. The CDR3 length is 15 residues. V was clipped by 8 bases and J by 2 bases, with 18 bases between them.

V is TRBV3-1 and J is TRBJ2-5, with D possibly being TRBD1 or TRBD2 (5 bases each). V was shortened by 4 bases and J by 2 bases, with 11 bases between the two germline ends. The CDR3 is made up of 14 amino acids. Germline V CDR1 and CDR2: LGHDT, YNNKEL (reference sequence). CDR3 sequence reads: CASSPRDGQETQYF. The CDR3 nucleotides are TGTGCCAGCAGCCCCCGGGACGGACAAGAGACCCAGTACTTC.

This clonotype occurred many times. The chain joins TRBV18 to TRBJ2-2, with D uncertain. The V gene's germline CDR1 is KGHSH and CDR2 LQKENI. CDR3 length: 14 residues. With 2 bases removed from V and 6 bases from J, the gap between germline ends came to 10 bases. CDR3 nucleotide sequence: TGTGCCAGCTCACCAGGGGATCGGGCCGGGGAGCTGTTTTTT. Translation gives CASSPGDRAGELFF.

The V and J genes are TRBV12-3 or TRBV12-4 and TRBJ1-4; 7 positions agree with TRBD1. This CDR3 has 15 residues. The V and J ends lost 0 bases and 6 bases, in that order; junction bases with no gene match: 4. CDR3 nucleotide sequence: TGTGCCAGCAGTTTAGCGACAGGGTTGGATGAAAAACTGTTTTTT. Translated: CASSLATGLDEKLFF.

This rearrangement joins TRBV7-9 to TRBJ2-2, with a possible D match to TRBD2 (6 bases). CDR1 is SEHNR and CDR2 is FQNEAQ in the germline V gene (reference sequence). This CDR3 comprises 16 residues. The V and J ends lost 1 base and 6 bases respectively, with 15 bases between them. The CDR3 reads CASSLGRLGGAGELFF. DNA for the CDR3: TGTGCCAGCAGCTTAGGCCGGCTGGGGGGAGCCGGGGAGCTGTTTTTT.

This clonotype was seen ten or more times. The gene calls are TRBV12-3 or TRBV12-4 and TRBJ1-5; TRBD1 is a possible D gene (6 bases). V was trimmed by 7 bases and J by 4 bases, leaving 8 bases between them. The CDR3 spans 12 residues. CDR3 in amino acids: CASKQGNQPQHF. Here the CDR3 DNA reads TGTGCCAGCAAACAGGGAAATCAGCCCCAGCATTTT.

This sequence joins TRBV10-3 and TRBJ2-7, with 8 bases aligning to TRBD1. V was clipped by 0 bases and J by 1 base; unmatched bases: 2. Germline loops: CDR1 ENHRY, CDR2 SYGVKD. CDR3 length: 15 amino acids. The CDR3: CAISESGDRSYEQYF. Here the CDR3 DNA reads TGTGCCATCAGTGAGTCGGGGGACAGGTCCTACGAGCAGTACTTC.

V usage is TRBV18 and J usage is TRBJ2-7, with unresolved D. This CDR3 is 13 amino acids long. Deletions cut 2 bases from V and 3 bases from J, with 8 bases between. Germline CDR1 reads KGHSH; CDR2 reads LQKENI. The CDR3 sequence: CASSPSKDYEQYF. CDR3 nucleotide sequence: TGTGCCAGCTCACCAAGTAAGGACTACGAGCAGTACTTC. Based on the CDR3 plus reference TRBV18 and TRBJ2-7, the full variable domain is NAGVMQNPRHLVRRRGQEARLRCSPMKGHSHVYWYRQLPEEGLKFMVYLQKENIIDESGMPKERFSAEFPKEGPSILRIQQVVRGDSAAYFCASSPSKDYEQYFGPGTRLTVT.

The chain has TRBV11-3 and TRBJ2-2, with D possibly being TRBD1 (5 bases). Germline CDR1 reads SGHNT; CDR2 reads YENEEA. Deletions cut 7 bases from V and 7 bases from J, with 13 bases between. The CDR3 is made up of 13 amino acids. CDR3 amino acids: CASNIQGIGELFF. CDR3 nucleotides: TGTGCCAGCAACATCCAGGGCATCGGGGAGCTGTTTTTT.

This clonotype was seen many times. The gene calls are TRBV6-1 and TRBJ2-5, with 7 bases aligning to TRBD2. The germline gives CDR1 MNHNS, CDR2 SASEGT. V trimming: 2 bases; J trimming: 2 bases; junction bases outside the gene matches: 8. CDR3 length: 16 amino acids. CDR3: CASSERWEGRQETQYF. CDR3 nucleotides: TGTGCCAGCAGTGAAAGGTGGGAGGGCCGTCAAGAGACCCAGTACTTC.

This clonotype has just a few counts. The chain couples TRBV27 to TRBJ1-5; D not resolved. The CDR3 totals 11 residues. V was trimmed by 7 bases and J by 4 bases, leaving 5 bases between them. The germline CDR1 and CDR2 sequences are MNHEY and SMNVEV (reference sequence). Written as DNA, the CDR3 is TGTGCCAGCACCCTTAATCAGCCCCAGCATTTT. It translates to CASTLNQPQHF.

This clonotype was found a few times. The germline gene is not matched at one end of the junction; a read error may be the cause. The chain couples TRBV12-3 or TRBV12-4 to TRBJ2-1; maybe TRBD1 (6 bases). The CDR3 is 13 residues long. DNA for the CDR3: TGTGCCAGCAGCACGGACAGTGGGCCTGAGCAGTCCTTC. Translation: CASSTDSGPEQSF.